The following is a T cell receptor (beta chain) sequence with its context. Method: immunoSEQ multiplex PCR; TCRdb's copy keeps in-frame clones and lacks some. The table includes about 51,000 clones, roughly 80% detected once. Time point: baseline, week 1 (first vaccination visit). Treatment in this sample: pre-vaccination baseline after standard-of-care therapy. The sample belongs to a study of a mutant IDH1 vaccine in newly diagnosed glioma. The CDR3 extends over 13 amino acids. Germline lookup yields CDR1 SEHNR and CDR2 FQNEAQ (reference sequence). V shed 5 bases, J shed 7 bases, and the junction held 6 bases outside the gene matches.

This chain connects TRBV7-9 to TRBJ1-2; 8 bases map to TRBD1. The sample consisted of PBMCs, taken from a glioma patient treated with radiotherapy, temozolomide or both. The receptor was derived from a woman between 40 and 55 years old with glioma. The CDR3 DNA reads as TGTGCCAGCAGCCACGGACAGGGATCTGGCTACACCTTC. It specifies CASSHGQGSGYTF.